This TCR beta chain was recovered during a study of shared clonotypes between healthy human individuals. This CDR3 region has 16 residues. V lost 2 bases and J lost 2, with 13 bases in between. The V gene's germline CDR1 is LNHDA and CDR2 SQIVND (reference sequence). Remarks on this clone: Its specificity is not known.

Whole-study findings and limits: Lower generation probabilities were found for non-shared clonotypes than for those shared by all four donors.

Only CD45RO-negative cells positively selected for CCR7 counted as naive CD8 cells, so terminally differentiated effector memory CD45RA+ cells were excluded. Sequenced by immunoSEQ multiplex PCR; TCRdb stores in-frame clones only, minus some. The data show about 2.1 million clones, around 93% seen once. The specimen was naive CD8+ T cells from PBMCs. The clonotype was recovered from a man younger than 35 in good health. Some clones in this sample may be carry-over from other donors' samples. The chain couples TRBV19 to TRBJ1-5; D gene unclear. The CDR3, as DNA: TGTGCCAGTAGTATAAGGAGTCCTCGGGGCAATCAGCCCCAGCATTTT. Protein sequence: CASSIRSPRGNQPQHF.